The 2 T cell receptor beta chains below come from one sample, sequenced in a study of cytomegalovirus exposure and HLA in healthy donors. The PCR employed 60 Vbeta primers together with 13 Jbeta primers. Method: immunoSEQ multiplex PCR; TCRdb's copy keeps in-frame clones and lacks some. This sample has 150,000 to 200,000 clones; about 75% occur once, and the top ten carry about 14%. The sample consisted of PBMCs. These receptors were collected from a man aged 45-60 years in good health and CMV-seropositive.

The V gene is TRBV19, the J gene TRBJ1-1, with D tentatively TRBD1 (5 bases). Germline V gene sequence: CDR1 LNHDA, CDR2 SQIVND (reference sequence). This CDR3 contains 13 residues. Trimming shortened V by 6 bases and J by 5 bases, and 13 bases separated the two germline ends. The CDR3 is CASSIRDLTEAFF. The CDR3 DNA is TGTGCCAGTAGCATCAGGGATCTTACTGAAGCTTTCTTT.

V usage is TRBV19 and J usage is TRBJ1-5; tentatively, D is TRBD1 (5 bases). The CDR3 length is 13 residues. Germline V CDR1 and CDR2: LNHDA, SQIVND (reference sequence). Trimming took off 10 bases at V and 4 bases at J, with 14 bases between the two ends. CDR3 loop: CATAGGANQPQHF. The DNA of the CDR3 is TGTGCCACCGCGGGGGGTGCGAATCAGCCCCAGCATTTT.